These 9 T cell receptor beta chains originate from one sample sequenced in a study of T-cell memory formation after mild COVID-19. TCRdb ran MiXCR on the 5' RACE reads and lists one entry per CDR3 protein. The profile shows 55,000 to 65,000 distinct CDR3 sequences, approximately 9.5% of them singletons. The material sequenced was PBMCs or a T cell subset sorted from them (not recorded which). Receptor source: a young man who had mild COVID-19 (a few samples of this study predate the infection). Cell type and time point are not known.

This clonotype showed up just a few times. This chain uses TRBV12-5 with TRBJ2-1; D tentatively fits TRBD1 or TRBD2 (5 bases each). This CDR3 has 17 residues. V gave up 0 bases and J gave up 5 bases, with 17 bases separating them. CDR1 and CDR2 (germline): LGHNT, FRNRAP. In nucleotides, the CDR3 is TGTGCTAGTGGTTTGGTACTAGGACACCCTACGGACAATGAGCAGTTCTTC. Protein product: CASGLVLGHPTDNEQFF.

This clonotype occurred many times. The chain has TRBV7-8 and TRBJ2-7, with TRBD1 as a possible D gene (5 bases). CDR3 length equals 12 residues. Germline V gene lookup returns CDR1 SGHVS and CDR2 FQNEAQ. The V end was cut by 2 bases, the J end by 5 bases, with 7 bases between. The CDR3 sequence: CASSLQGNEQYF. Written as DNA, the CDR3 is TGTGCCAGCAGCTTACAGGGCAACGAGCAGTACTTC.

The chain carries TRBV6-2 or TRBV6-3 and TRBJ2-1, with D unresolved. Germline V gives CDR1 MNHEY, CDR2 SVGEGT. Trimming stripped 6 bases from V and 5 bases from J, with 14 bases between. CDR3 length equals 14 residues. The chain's CDR3 is CASSQLGYDNEQFF. CDR3 DNA sequence: TGTGCCAGCAGCCAGTTGGGGTATGACAATGAGCAGTTCTTC.

This clonotype was picked up a small number of times. The J gene is TRBJ2-7, the V gene TRBV6-4; possibly TRBD2 for D (6 bases). Trimming cost V 5 bases and J 0 bases, with 20 bases left between them. Germline CDR1 MRHNA, CDR2 SNTAGT. The CDR3 contains 17 residues. The CDR3 loop reads CASSKWGCGAASYEQYV. The CDR3 DNA reads as TGTGCCAGCAGTAAATGGGGCTGCGGGGCCGCCTCCTACGAGCAGTACGTC.

This clonotype was detected only a few times. This rearrangement joins TRBV2 to TRBJ1-1, with D perhaps matching TRBD1 (5 bases). The V end lost 6 bases, the J end lost 1 base, and 18 bases lay between the germline ends. The CDR3 contains 16 residues. CDR1 and CDR2 from the germline V gene are SNHLY and FYNNEI. CDR3 in amino acids: CASSAQGSGGNTEAFF. The CDR3 coding sequence is TGTGCCAGCAGCGCTCAAGGGTCGGGGGGGAACACTGAAGCTTTCTTT.

This clonotype was seen more than once but under ten times. The V gene is TRBV27, the J gene TRBJ1-5, with D perhaps matching TRBD1 (6 bases). Deletions cut 2 bases from V and 7 bases from J, with 9 bases between. The germline V gene encodes CDR1 MNHEY and CDR2 SMNVEV (reference sequence). This CDR3 is built from 13 residues. The CDR3 DNA reads as TGTGCCAGCAGTTTAGCGGGGGGCCAGCCCCAGCATTTT. Translating it yields CASSLAGGQPQHF.

The gene calls are TRBV5-1 and TRBJ2-5; a weak D match, TRBD2 (6 bases). Germline V lookup: CDR1 SGHRS, CDR2 YFSETQ. The CDR3 runs 14 residues. With 2 bases removed from V and 5 bases from J, the gap between germline ends came to 13 bases. The DNA for the CDR3 is TGCGCCAGCAGCTTTGCCGGACTACAGGAGACCCAGTACTTC. Residues: CASSFAGLQETQYF.

This clonotype was detected a few times. This chain uses TRBV28 with TRBJ2-7, with D possibly matching TRBD1 (5 bases). The V end was cut by 0 bases, the J end by 6 bases, with 12 bases between. The CDR3 extends over 14 amino acids. In germline, CDR1 is MDHEN, CDR2 SYDVKM. The CDR3 DNA sequence: TGTGCCAGCAGTTTATGGTCTGACAGACGCGAGCAGTACTTC. This codes for CASSLWSDRREQYF.

The chain couples TRBV5-1 to TRBJ1-2, with a possible D match to TRBD1 (5 bases). This CDR3 spans 13 amino acids. Germline values: CDR1 SGHRS, CDR2 YFSETQ. The ends were cut back, 6 bases at V and 3 bases at J, with 12 bases in the middle. The CDR3 sequence: CASTWGYDYGYTF. The CDR3 DNA is TGCGCCAGCACCTGGGGGTATGACTATGGCTACACCTTC.